The TCR beta chain under discussion was sequenced for a study of response to subunit inactivated influenza vaccine. Study conclusions and caveats: There was a suggestion from the authors that each seasonal influenza vaccination recruits few new T cells.

This clonotype was found a few times. Its specificity is not known. TCRdb reanalysed the RT-PCR reads using MiXCR and keeps one entry per CDR3 protein. Here the sample spans hundreds of thousands of distinct CDR3 sequences, approximately 10% being singletons. J lost 9 bases, V lost 5 bases, and 5 bases had no gene match. Germline lookup yields CDR1 PRHDT and CDR2 FYEKMQ (reference sequence). The CDR3 covers 12 residues. The gene calls are TRBV13 and TRBJ2-7, with TRBD2 matching 9 bases. This receptor was obtained from a man aged 45-65 years who received an inactivated influenza vaccine. The sample here was PBMCs from blood, taken about 40 days after vaccination. CDR3 region: CASSQGLARQYF. The CDR3 DNA reads TGTGCCAGCAGCCAGGGACTAGCTCGGCAGTACTTC.